These 5 T cell receptor beta chains were all obtained from the same sample, sequenced in a study of CD8 T cells in ankylosing spondylitis. TCRdb called the 5' RACE reads again in MiXCR, with one record for every CDR3 protein. The table includes 250,000 or so distinct CDR3 sequences, about a sixth detected once. The source material was blood, either unsorted or a sorted T cell fraction (not recorded which). These receptors all stem from a male donor with ankylosing spondylitis or in good health (not recorded which).

This clonotype has only a few counts. The J gene is TRBJ2-5, the V gene TRBV7-6; 10 positions agree with TRBD1. The CDR3 has 14 residues. In germline, CDR1 is SGHVS, CDR2 FNYEAQ. Trimming cost V 5 bases and J 4 bases; bases outside gene matches: 4. The CDR3 DNA is TGTGCCAGCAGCCTAGACAGGGGGCGAGAGACCCAGTACTTC. It encodes CASSLDRGRETQYF.

In this sample, this clonotype turned up a few times. The DNA of the CDR3 is TGTGCCAGCACTACAGACAGTGTCGCCTCCTACGAGCAGTACTTC. Protein sequence: CASTTDSVASYEQYF. V and J are TRBV6-2 or TRBV6-3 and TRBJ2-7, with D perhaps TRBD1 (5 bases). Germline V gene lookup returns CDR1 MNHEY and CDR2 SVGEGT. Trimming pared 7 bases from V and 0 bases from J, leaving 16 bases between. The CDR3 length is 15 residues.

This chain links TRBV12-3 or TRBV12-4 with TRBJ2-7; 7 nucleotides align to TRBD1. The length of the CDR3 is 13 residues. The V and J ends lost 3 bases and 5 bases, in that order; junction bases with no gene match: 4. As DNA, the CDR3 is TGTGCCAGCAGTTTCGGTGACAGGGACGAGCAGTACTTC. Amino acids: CASSFGDRDEQYF.

The rearrangement links TRBV28 to TRBJ1-6, with a possible D match to TRBD1 (6 bases). Germline lookup yields CDR1 MDHEN and CDR2 SYDVKM. The CDR3 has 17 residues. V dropped 5 bases and J dropped 5 bases, with 19 bases sitting between them. The CDR3 spells CASSRNHQGLDNSPLHF. The DNA of the CDR3 is TGTGCCAGCAGTAGAAACCATCAGGGGTTGGATAATTCACCCCTCCACTTT.

This clonotype was seen more than once but under ten times. This rearrangement joins TRBV29-1 to TRBJ1-1; 8 bases fit TRBD1. The J segment lost 0 bases and the V segment lost 7 bases, leaving 7 bases of the junction unmatched. The CDR3 is 14 residues long. Germline CDR1 is SQVTM and CDR2 is ANQGSEA. The CDR3 protein is CSAQGVILNTEAFF. Here the CDR3 DNA reads TGCAGCGCACAGGGGGTTATTCTGAACACTGAAGCTTTCTTT.